The 17 T cell receptor beta chains below come from one sample, sequenced in a study of CD8 T cells in Susac syndrome. Random hexamers were used to reverse transcribe the RNA input (about 0.5 to 1 ug). One entry per CDR3 protein results from TCRdb running MiXCR on the immunoSEQ multiplex PCR reads. The data show 210,000 or so distinct CDR3 sequences, approximately 94% seen once. The material sequenced was CD4+ T cells from PBMCs. The receptors come from a human donor with Susac syndrome.

V usage is TRBV29-1 and J usage is TRBJ2-7, with 8 nucleotides matching TRBD2. The CDR3 totals 14 residues. Germline values: CDR1 SQVTM, CDR2 ANQGSEA. Losses at the gene ends were 3 bases for V and 7 bases for J; bases not matched to a gene: 11. CDR3 residues: CSVDPGGAGNEQYF. CDR3 nucleotides: TGCAGCGTTGATCCGGGGGGGGCCGGTAATGAGCAGTACTTC.

The chain links TRBV7-2 to TRBJ2-1, with D possibly being TRBD1 (5 bases). The V gene lost 5 bases and the J gene lost 4 bases, with 15 bases spanning the gap. This CDR3 contains 15 residues. Germline lookup yields CDR1 SGHTA and CDR2 FQGNSA. The CDR3 loop is CASSDKQAPYNEQFF. The CDR3 nucleotides read TGTGCCAGCAGCGACAAACAGGCCCCGTACAATGAGCAGTTCTTC.

This clonotype appeared once. The rearrangement joins TRBV10-2 to TRBJ2-1; the match to TRBD2 covers 8 bases. Trimming removed 0 bases from V and 2 bases from J; junction bases left unmatched: 3. Germline CDR1 is WSHSY and CDR2 is SAAADI. The CDR3 sequence is 16 residues long. DNA for the CDR3: TGCGCCAGCAGTGAGTCGCGGGGGGTGACCTACAATGAGCAGTTCTTC. The encoded protein is CASSESRGVTYNEQFF.

To note about this clonotype: One junction end disagrees with the germline gene, perhaps due to a read error. The J gene is TRBJ2-1, the V gene TRBV7-7; 10 bases match TRBD2. Germline CDR1 and CDR2: SSHAT and FNYEAQ (reference sequence). The CDR3 contains 20 residues. The CDR3 DNA reads as TGTGCTAGCAGCCCCGCGAAGAGTAGCGGGGGGACTTTCTCCTACAATGAGCAGTTCTTC. Translated, it gives CASSPAKSSGGTFSYNEQFF.

This clonotype was observed a handful of times. The chain combines TRBV11-2 with TRBJ1-6; D is unclear. The CDR3 length is 13 residues. CDR1 is SGHAT, CDR2 FQNNGV, per germline. The germline V and J ends were trimmed by 8 bases and 10 bases, with 15 bases remaining between them. The CDR3 here is CASLDPGSSPLHF. CDR3 DNA: TGTGCCAGCTTGGACCCGGGTAGCTCACCCCTCCACTTT.

The rearrangement joins TRBV20-1 to TRBJ1-2, with no clear D. Germline V gene lookup returns CDR1 DFQATT and CDR2 SNEGSKA (reference sequence). The CDR3 sequence is 12 residues long. V shed 2 bases and J shed 8 bases, with 12 bases lying between them. In DNA, the CDR3 is TGCAGTGCTAGACCGGAAACGGGGGGCTACACCTTC. It codes for CSARPETGGYTF.

This chain joins TRBV11-2 and TRBJ2-1; 10 nucleotides align to TRBD2. This CDR3 spans 15 amino acids. Trimming at V came to 2 bases and at J to 5 bases, leaving 3 bases not matched to a gene. Germline CDR1 SGHAT, CDR2 FQNNGV. The CDR3 DNA is TGTGCCAGCAGCTTATCTAGCGGGGGCCACAATGAGCAGTTCTTC. Its protein product is CASSLSSGGHNEQFF.

The rearrangement joins TRBV12-5 to TRBJ1-3; possible D gene TRBD1, 5 bases. Germline CDR1 is LGHNT and CDR2 is FRNRAP. The V gene lost 6 bases and the J gene lost 0 bases, with 12 bases spanning the gap. The CDR3 length is 15 residues. This CDR3 reads CASGPGQVSGNTIYF. The CDR3 bases are TGTGCTAGTGGCCCAGGACAAGTCTCTGGAAACACCATATATTTT.

The V gene is TRBV12-3 or TRBV12-4, the J gene TRBJ2-1, with no clear D. The length of the CDR3 is 15 residues. Trimming took off 5 bases at V and 7 bases at J, with 18 bases between the two ends. The CDR3 DNA is TGTGCCAGCAGTCCACAAGAGGAAGTCGGGAATGAGCAGTTCTTC. Its protein is CASSPQEEVGNEQFF.

This rearrangement joins TRBV11-2 to TRBJ2-1, with 15 bases matching TRBD2. CDR1 is SGHAT, CDR2 FQNNGV, per germline. The junction had 0 bases not matched to a gene; V was cut back by 6 bases and J by 9 bases. This CDR3 has 13 amino acids. The CDR3 coding sequence is TGTGCCAGCAGGGGACTAGCGGGGGGTGAGCAGTTCTTC. The encoded protein is CASRGLAGGEQFF.

The chain uses TRBV18 and TRBJ2-5; TRBD2 matches 7 bases. Germline loops: CDR1 KGHSH, CDR2 LQKENI. The CDR3 extends over 14 amino acids. Trimming removed 4 bases from V and 4 bases from J; junction bases left unmatched: 6. The CDR3 DNA follows: TGTGCCAGCTCACTCCGGGGGGATGGAGAGACCCAGTACTTC. This sequence encodes CASSLRGDGETQYF.

The V gene is TRBV18, the J gene TRBJ2-7, with D perhaps matching TRBD2 (6 bases). V was pared by 1 base and J by 11 bases, with 12 bases between. Germline V gives CDR1 KGHSH, CDR2 LQKENI. The CDR3 runs to 12 residues. This CDR3 is CASSPLGGEEYF. CDR3 sequence (DNA): TGTGCCAGCTCACCACTTGGCGGGGAAGAGTACTTC.

V and J are TRBV29-1 and TRBJ2-5, with D perhaps matching TRBD2 (6 bases). Germline CDR1 and CDR2: SQVTM and ANQGSEA. V lost 8 bases, J lost 5 bases, and 12 bases lay in between. This CDR3 has 11 residues. This CDR3 reads CSPARGETQYF. CDR3 DNA: TGCAGCCCCGCTCGGGGGGAGACCCAGTACTTC.

J is TRBJ2-7 and V is TRBV5-4; TRBD2 might be the D (5 bases). V shed 0 bases and J shed 2 bases, with 15 bases lying between them. CDR3 length: 16 residues. From germline, CDR1 is SGHNT and CDR2 YYREEE (reference sequence). CDR3 protein: CASSLDYSDSTYEQYF. CDR3 sequence (DNA): TGTGCCAGCAGCTTGGATTATTCGGACTCGACCTACGAGCAGTACTTC.

V and J are TRBV7-2 and TRBJ2-2; TRBD2 is a possible D gene (5 bases). The CDR3 totals 13 residues. The ends were cut back, 5 bases at V and 7 bases at J, with 11 bases in the middle. Germline CDR1 SGHTA, CDR2 FQGNSA. Written as DNA, the CDR3 is TGTGCCAGCAGCCCGGGATCACGCGGGGAGCTGTTTTTT. The encoded protein is CASSPGSRGELFF.

The rearrangement links TRBV7-9 to TRBJ1-6, with TRBD1 identical over 8 bases. Germline-derived CDR1 and CDR2 are SEHNR and FQNEAQ (reference sequence). The CDR3 length is 15 residues. V lost 0 bases and J lost 7; bases outside the gene matches: 2. The CDR3 nucleotides are TGTGCCAGCAGCTTAGCCGACAGGGGAAATTCACCCCTCCACTTT. This encodes CASSLADRGNSPLHF.

This chain connects TRBV15 to TRBJ1-5, with TRBD1 identical over 7 bases. V dropped 2 bases and J dropped 0; count of bases not matched to a gene: 7. Germline-derived CDR1 and CDR2 are LNHNV and YYDKDF (reference sequence). The CDR3 extends over 17 amino acids. This CDR3 reads CATSRPRDSNSNQPQHF. The CDR3 nucleotides read TGTGCCACCAGCAGACCCCGGGACAGCAATAGCAATCAGCCCCAGCATTTT.